The 24 T cell receptor beta chains below all came from one sample that was sequenced in a study of shared clonotypes between healthy human individuals. The method was immunoSEQ multiplex PCR; TCRdb's version includes in-frame clones alone and lacks a portion of them. In the table there are 1,400,000 or so clones, about 98.5% of which are singletons. The material sequenced was naive CD4+ T cells sorted from blood. Described subset: CD45RA+ positively selected. These receptors were taken from a young man in good health.

This chain joins TRBV7-3 and TRBJ2-3; 7 bases are shared with TRBD2. Germline V CDR1 and CDR2: SGHTA, FQGTGA. J lost 0 bases, V lost 6 bases, and 9 bases had no gene match. The CDR3 covers 16 residues. The CDR3, as DNA: TGTGCCAGCAGTCTAGGTCGGCGGGAGAGCACAGATACGCAGTATTTT. Translation: CASSLGRRESTDTQYF.

V and J are TRBV7-2 and TRBJ1-1; no clear D gene. The CDR3 covers 13 residues. Germline assignment: CDR1 SGHTA and CDR2 FQGNSA. Between the trimmed V and J ends, which lost 0 bases and 6 bases, there was a span of 8 bases. The CDR3 reads CASSLAIKAEAFF. For the CDR3, the DNA is TGTGCCAGCAGCTTAGCGATAAAGGCTGAAGCTTTCTTT.

The V and J genes are TRBV11-2 and TRBJ2-3, with 12 bases fitting TRBD2. V was pared by 3 bases and J by 7 bases, with 2 bases of the junction left unmatched. The CDR3 is 14 residues long. Germline V CDR1 and CDR2: SGHAT, FQNNGV. The CDR3 sequence: CASSFRTSGNTQYF. The DNA of the CDR3 is TGTGCCAGCAGCTTCAGGACTAGCGGGAATACGCAGTATTTT.

This clone appeared a single time. The chain carries TRBV5-4 and TRBJ2-7; D is perhaps TRBD1 or TRBD2 (6 bases each). The V gene lost 0 bases and the J gene lost 5 bases, with 15 bases spanning the gap. Germline values: CDR1 SGHNT, CDR2 YYREEE (reference sequence). The CDR3 has 15 residues. The CDR3 loop is CASSLGRGYRDEQYF. In DNA form, the CDR3 reads TGTGCCAGCAGCTTGGGGAGGGGTTACAGGGACGAGCAGTACTTC.

The chain is built from TRBV6-6 and TRBJ1-1, with 7 nucleotides matching TRBD1. CDR1 and CDR2 from the germline V gene are MNHNY and SVGAGI (reference sequence). The CDR3 contains 15 residues. The ends lost 2 bases at V and 5 bases at J; junction bases unmatched: 8. CDR3 sequence reads: CASSYPEGAMTEAFF. CDR3 nucleotides: TGTGCCAGCAGTTACCCCGAGGGGGCAATGACTGAAGCTTTCTTT.

The J gene is TRBJ1-1, the V gene TRBV28, with D perhaps matching TRBD1 (5 bases). V lost 2 bases and J lost 8, with 12 bases in between. This CDR3 is built from 13 residues. Germline CDR1 and CDR2: MDHEN and SYDVKM. In DNA form, the CDR3 reads TGTGCCAGCAGTTTAAAGGGGCTGAGGGAAGCTTTCTTT. Its translation: CASSLKGLREAFF.

The chain uses TRBV15 and TRBJ1-1, with 7 bases fitting TRBD1. Germline loops: CDR1 LNHNV, CDR2 YYDKDF (reference sequence). After removal of 6 bases from V and 1 base from J, the junction contained 8 bases not matched to a gene. CDR3 length: 15 amino acids. The CDR3 region is CATSPAGTANTEAFF. For the CDR3, the DNA is TGTGCCACCAGTCCCGCCGGGACAGCGAACACTGAAGCTTTCTTT.

The chain joins TRBV19 to TRBJ2-2, with D possibly being TRBD1 (5 bases). This CDR3 comprises 15 residues. Trimming pared 2 bases from V and 5 bases from J, leaving 12 bases between. From germline, CDR1 is LNHDA and CDR2 SQIVND (reference sequence). The CDR3 DNA follows: TGTGCCAGTAGTATATATCAGGGTTCGACCGGGGAGCTGTTTTTT. This codes for CASSIYQGSTGELFF. Full variable domain (remainder filled in from reference TRBV19 and TRBJ2-2): DGGITQSPKYLFRKEGQNVTLSCEQNLNHDAMYWYRQDPGQGLRLIYYSQIVNDFQKGDIAEGYSVSREKKESFPLTVTSAQKNPTAFYLCASSIYQGSTGELFFGEGSRLTVL.

This sequence joins TRBV5-5 and TRBJ1-2; D is uncertain. The germline V and J ends were trimmed by 2 bases and 3 bases, with 14 bases remaining between them. The germline CDR1 and CDR2 sequences are SGHKS and YYEKEE (reference sequence). There are 15 residues in the CDR3. Here the CDR3 DNA reads TGTGCCAGCAGCTTTGGGTCGGGGAGGTACTATGGCTACACCTTC. Its translation is CASSFGSGRYYGYTF.

The gene calls are TRBV11-2 and TRBJ2-7, with D possibly TRBD2 on 5 matching bases. CDR3 size: 17 residues. V lost 5 bases, J lost 2 bases, and 22 bases lay in between. Germline loops: CDR1 SGHAT, CDR2 FQNNGV. The chain's CDR3 is CASSKLPIHLATYEQYF. CDR3 nucleotides: TGTGCCAGCAGCAAATTACCCATTCACCTAGCCACCTACGAGCAGTACTTC.

This clone has only a few counts. This same CDR3 is encoded by further DNA sequences in the sample. DNA of the CDR3: TGTGCCAGCCGGGACAGGGCCTACGAGCAGTACTTC. The encoded protein is CASRDRAYEQYF. The chain uses TRBV2 and TRBJ2-7, with TRBD1 matching 9 bases. The trim removed 8 bases at V and 2 bases at J, leaving 1 base unmatched. Per germline, CDR1 SNHLY and CDR2 FYNNEI. The CDR3 runs to 12 residues.

The chain uses TRBV5-1 and TRBJ1-1, with 12 bases that match TRBD1. The germline V gene has CDR1 SGHRS and CDR2 YFSETQ. CDR3 length: 15 residues. After removal of 3 bases from V and 3 bases from J, the junction contained 3 bases not matched to a gene. This CDR3 is CASSSRDRGHTEAFF. Here the CDR3 DNA reads TGCGCCAGCAGCTCCCGGGACAGGGGGCACACTGAAGCTTTCTTT.

CDR3 in amino acids: CASSLQGTSYEQYF. Written as DNA, the CDR3 is TGTGCCAGCAGCCTACAGGGGACCTCCTACGAGCAGTACTTC. The chain is built from TRBV6-5 and TRBJ2-7; 7 bases are shared with TRBD1. CDR1 MNHEY and CDR2 SVGAGI come from the germline V gene. The CDR3 is 14 residues long. V shed 6 bases and J 0 bases; nucleotides not matched to a gene: 5.

V gene TRBV7-9 combines with J gene TRBJ1-4, with 9 bases matching TRBD1. V was clipped by 5 bases and J by 5 bases; unmatched bases: 6. CDR1 is SEHNR and CDR2 is FQNEAQ in the germline V gene (reference sequence). CDR3 length equals 15 residues. As DNA, the CDR3 is TGTGCCAGCAGCCTATGGACAGGGGTAAATGAAAAACTGTTTTTT. This translates into CASSLWTGVNEKLFF. Together with reference TRBV7-9 and TRBJ1-4, the CDR3 gives the full variable domain: DTGVSQNPRHKITKRGQNVTFRCDPISEHNRLYWYRQTLGQGPEFLTYFQNEAQLEKSRLLSDRFSAERPKGSFSTLEIQRTEQGDSAMYLCASSLWTGVNEKLFFGSGTQLSVL.

The DNA for the CDR3 is TGTGCCAGCCATCAGCCCACCTATGGCTACACCTTC. It yields the protein CASHQPTYGYTF. V usage is TRBV28 and J usage is TRBJ1-2; D is uncertain. The germline V gene encodes CDR1 MDHEN and CDR2 SYDVKM. Trimming took off 8 bases at V and 4 bases at J, with 11 bases between the two ends. The CDR3 sequence is 12 residues long.

The rearrangement joins TRBV28 to TRBJ2-3; 11 bases align to TRBD2. Germline V gene data show CDR1 as MDHEN and CDR2 as SYDVKM. V dropped 8 bases and J dropped 3; count of bases not matched to a gene: 16. This CDR3 is built from 18 residues. CDR3 in amino acids: CASPVRTTSGNETDTQYF. CDR3 coding DNA: TGTGCCAGCCCAGTTCGAACGACTAGCGGGAATGAAACAGATACGCAGTATTTT.

The chain is built from TRBV15 and TRBJ2-4, with 11 bases lining up with TRBD2. The CDR3 runs to 19 residues. Germline V gene data show CDR1 as LNHNV and CDR2 as YYDKDF (reference sequence). J lost 0 bases, V lost 8 bases, and 15 bases had no gene match. The chain's CDR3 is CATGLGSGREIRAKNIQYF. CDR3 DNA: TGTGCCACCGGCCTAGGTAGCGGGAGGGAGATACGAGCCAAAAACATTCAGTACTTC.

The gene calls are TRBV5-1 and TRBJ1-4; the D gene is possibly TRBD1 (6 bases). The CDR3 consists of 15 residues. The ends were cut back, 5 bases at V and 3 bases at J, with 14 bases in the middle. From germline, CDR1 is SGHRS and CDR2 YFSETQ. CDR3: CASRRGGLANEKLFF. CDR3 nucleotide sequence: TGCGCCAGCAGGCGAGGGGGATTGGCTAATGAAAAACTGTTTTTT. The whole variable domain, remainder taken from reference TRBV5-1 and TRBJ1-4, is KAGVTQTPRYLIKTRGQQVTLSCSPISGHRSVSWYQQTPGQGLQFLFEYFSETQRNKGNFPGRFSGRQFSNSRSEMNVSTLELGDSALYLCASRRGGLANEKLFFGSGTQLSVL.

The chain has TRBV6-5 and TRBJ2-3; D is unclear. Looked up from germline, CDR1 is MNHEY and CDR2 is SVGAGI. The CDR3 covers 12 residues. V lost 5 bases and J lost 5, with 8 bases in between. For the CDR3, the DNA is TGTGCCAGCAGTCCGACGCAAGATACGCAGTATTTT. Translation: CASSPTQDTQYF.

The chain is built from TRBV19 and TRBJ1-5; no clear D gene. The V end was cut by 3 bases, the J end by 9 bases, with 9 bases between. CDR1 and CDR2 (germline): LNHDA, SQIVND (reference sequence). This CDR3 contains 12 residues. The CDR3, as DNA: TGTGCCAGTAGTATGAAGGGCGGGCCCCAGCATTTT. As protein: CASSMKGGPQHF. Full variable domain (rest looked up from reference TRBV19 and TRBJ1-5): DGGITQSPKYLFRKEGQNVTLSCEQNLNHDAMYWYRQDPGQGLRLIYYSQIVNDFQKGDIAEGYSVSREKKESFPLTVTSAQKNPTAFYLCASSMKGGPQHFGDGTRLSIL.

This clone was recorded once. One junction end disagrees with the germline gene, perhaps due to a read error. The chain has TRBV11-2 and TRBJ2-6; D gene uncertain. The CDR3 runs 18 residues. CDR1 is SGHAT and CDR2 is FQNNGV in the germline V gene. The CDR3 nucleotides read TGTGCCAGCAGCAAGACGGCATCTCGACAAAGTCGGGCCAATGTCCTGACTTTC. It translates to CASSKTASRQSRANVLTF.

The J gene is TRBJ2-7, the V gene TRBV19; D is possibly TRBD2 (6 bases). The CDR3 consists of 13 residues. Trimming took off 3 bases at V and 6 bases at J, with 12 bases between the two ends. Germline V gene sequence: CDR1 LNHDA, CDR2 SQIVND (reference sequence). CDR3 in amino acids: CASSMGLSREQYF. CDR3 bases: TGTGCCAGTAGTATGGGACTCAGCCGCGAGCAGTACTTC.

The V and J genes are TRBV18 and TRBJ2-7; D may be TRBD1 or TRBD2 (5 bases each). Between the trimmed V and J ends, which lost 1 base and 5 bases, there was a span of 12 bases. CDR1 is KGHSH, CDR2 LQKENI, per germline. There are 14 residues in the CDR3. The CDR3 region has the DNA TGTGCCAGCTCACCACTGGGACGTTTGAACGAGCAGTACTTC. The encoded protein is CASSPLGRLNEQYF.

This clone has a single count. The chain is built from TRBV5-5 and TRBJ2-5; TRBD2 is a possible D gene (5 bases). This CDR3 has 13 residues. The germline gives CDR1 SGHKS, CDR2 YYEKEE (reference sequence). V lost 0 bases and J lost 2, with 5 bases in between. This chain's CDR3 is CASSLGLQETQYF. CDR3 DNA sequence: TGTGCCAGCAGCTTGGGACTACAAGAGACCCAGTACTTC. Based on the CDR3 plus reference TRBV5-5 and TRBJ2-5, the full variable domain is DAGVTQSPTHLIKTRGQQVTLRCSPISGHKSVSWYQQVLGQGPQFIFQYYEKEERGRGNFPDRFSARQFPNYSSELNVNALLLGDSALYLCASSLGLQETQYFGPGTRLLVL.